Given below is one T cell receptor (beta chain) in context. The data stem from a study of cytomegalovirus exposure and HLA in healthy donors. Profiled with immunoSEQ multiplex PCR; TCRdb holds only in-frame clones, not every one. The sample contains 65,000 to 70,000 clones, approximately 90% of which appear only once. The CDR3 contains 11 residues. Per germline, CDR1 SEHNR and CDR2 FQNEAQ (reference sequence). Trimming took off 4 bases at V and 7 bases at J, with 7 bases between the two ends. Material: PBMCs. This chain joins TRBV7-9 and TRBJ1-2; D possibly corresponds to TRBD1 (5 bases). This receptor was identified in a young man in good health and CMV-seronegative. CDR3 in amino acids: CASSSGVGYTF. The CDR3 DNA reads TGTGCCAGCAGCTCGGGGGTTGGCTACACCTTC.